One sample yielded the 27 T cell receptor beta chains listed below, sequenced in a study of monozygotic twins with inflammatory bowel disease. Each CDR3 protein gets one entry in TCRdb, which reprocessed the 5' RACE reads and gives no DNA. Across about 440,000 distinct CDR3 sequences, the top ten clones capture 2% to 2.5% of the sample. The source material was blood. The receptor set was obtained from a human donor with ulcerative colitis or Crohn's disease, or a healthy co-twin of an affected twin (not recorded which).

J is TRBJ2-7 and V is TRBV10-2; lacking DNA, the TRBD2 call made by TCRdb goes unchecked. CDR3 length: 14 amino acids. Germline V CDR1 and CDR2: WSHSY, SAAADI. The CDR3 here is CASSLAALSYEQYF.

The chain recombines TRBV15 with TRBJ2-7. This CDR3 has 12 amino acids. Germline V gives CDR1 LNHNV, CDR2 YYDKDF (reference sequence). CDR3 loop: CATSRGDYEQYF.

This sequence joins TRBV27 and TRBJ2-5; the TRBD1 assignment by TCRdb is unverifiable without DNA. The CDR3 is 14 residues long. The V gene's germline CDR1 is MNHEY and CDR2 SMNVEV (reference sequence). The CDR3 is CASGFGQGGETQYF.

V is TRBV7-9 and J is TRBJ1-5; the D call of TRBD1 rests on TCRdb alone, since no DNA is present to check it. This CDR3 is 14 amino acids long. The germline V gene has CDR1 SEHNR and CDR2 FQNEAQ (reference sequence). CDR3 loop: CASSWGTGTQPQHF.

This chain links TRBV30 with TRBJ2-1. The germline gives CDR1 GTSNPN, CDR2 SVGIG (reference sequence). CDR3 length: 15 residues. The chain's CDR3 is CAWVSSGTGDNEQFF.

The CDR3: CAISYFHHLYEQYF. The chain couples TRBV27 to TRBJ2-7. In germline, CDR1 is MNHEY, CDR2 SMNVEV (reference sequence). CDR3 length equals 14 residues.

This chain uses TRBV5-1 with TRBJ1-1; TCRdb indicates TRBD1, and absent DNA this call remains unverified. Germline assignment: CDR1 SGHRS and CDR2 YFSETQ. The CDR3 has 15 amino acids. CDR3 amino acids: CASSWSTGTNTEAFF.

This chain links TRBV5-6 with TRBJ1-1. The CDR3 runs to 14 residues. Germline values: CDR1 SGHDT, CDR2 YYEEEE. The chain's CDR3 is CASSLAPGNTEAFF.

The chain uses TRBV7-2 and TRBJ2-3; the TRBD1 assignment by TCRdb is unverifiable without DNA. The CDR3 consists of 16 residues. Germline CDR1 reads SGHTA; CDR2 reads FQGNSA. CDR3 residues: CASTPWGTDSTDTQYF. Combining the CDR3 with reference TRBV7-2 and TRBJ2-3 gives the whole variable domain GAGVSQSPSNKVTEKGKDVELRCDPISGHTALYWYRQSLGQGLEFLIYFQGNSAPDKSGLPSDRFSAERTGGSVSTLTIQRTQQEDSAVYLCASTPWGTDSTDTQYFGPGTRLTVL.

The V gene is TRBV2, the J gene TRBJ1-2. CDR1 is SNHLY, CDR2 FYNNEI, per germline. There are 13 residues in the CDR3. CDR3 loop: CASSEVSNYGYTF.

The V call is TRBV2, the J call TRBJ1-3; with no DNA, the TCRdb D assignment of TRBD1 cannot be verified. The CDR3 length is 14 residues. Looked up from germline, CDR1 is SNHLY and CDR2 is FYNNEI. CDR3 sequence: CASSEAGTPSSADF.

The chain has TRBV29-1 and TRBJ1-2; TCRdb picks TRBD1, but there is no DNA to check that call. Germline-derived CDR1 and CDR2 are SQVTM and ANQGSEA. The CDR3 has 15 residues. Here the CDR3 reads CSVDDEQGAHYGYTF.

The V call is TRBV20-1, the J call TRBJ2-1; absent DNA, TCRdb's TRBD2 call cannot be checked. The CDR3 consists of 20 residues. CDR1 is DFQATT, CDR2 SNEGSKA, per germline (reference sequence). The CDR3 is CSAVGPTSGRTRGSYNEQFF.

V is TRBV7-3 and J is TRBJ1-1. Per germline, CDR1 SGHTA and CDR2 FQGTGA. The CDR3 has 17 amino acids. The CDR3 loop is CASRRPALGGPNTEAFF.

The chain uses TRBV29-1 and TRBJ2-7. From germline, CDR1 is SQVTM and CDR2 ANQGSEA. CDR3 size: 12 residues. This CDR3 is CSVEVQTYEQYF.

The V and J genes are TRBV6-1 and TRBJ1-5; without DNA, the TCRdb call of TRBD1 cannot be checked. Germline CDR1 and CDR2: MNHNS and SASEGT. The CDR3 spans 14 residues. The CDR3 region is CASRTGYGNQPQHF.

The chain combines TRBV28 with TRBJ2-7. Germline CDR1 is MDHEN and CDR2 is SYDVKM. The CDR3 extends over 13 amino acids. The CDR3 protein is CATIRGAPYEQYF. Full variable domain (rest looked up from reference TRBV28 and TRBJ2-7): DVKVTQSSRYLVKRTGEKVFLECVQDMDHENMFWYRQDPGLGLRLIYFSYDVKMKEKGDIPEGYSVSREKKERFSLILESASTNQTSMYLCATIRGAPYEQYFGPGTRLTVT.

The chain employs TRBV3-1 and TRBJ2-1; TCRdb's D gene call, TRBD1, goes unchecked for lack of DNA. CDR1 is LGHDT and CDR2 is YNNKEL in the germline V gene (reference sequence). This CDR3 region has 16 residues. The CDR3: CASSLSGTGNLNEQFF.

The CDR3 protein is CASSLHGSGELFF. This sequence joins TRBV7-2 and TRBJ2-2. The CDR3 is 13 amino acids. From germline, CDR1 is SGHTA and CDR2 FQGNSA. Looking up the rest from reference TRBV7-2 and TRBJ2-2 gives the full variable domain: GAGVSQSPSNKVTEKGKDVELRCDPISGHTALYWYRQSLGQGLEFLIYFQGNSAPDKSGLPSDRFSAERTGGSVSTLTIQRTQQEDSAVYLCASSLHGSGELFFGEGSRLTVL.

The chain recombines TRBV29-1 with TRBJ1-2. The V gene's germline CDR1 is SQVTM and CDR2 ANQGSEA. The CDR3 sequence is 13 residues long. CDR3 amino acids: CSVAHSVNYGYTF.

This rearrangement joins TRBV7-2 to TRBJ2-3. The CDR3 runs 16 residues. Germline V CDR1 and CDR2: SGHTA, FQGNSA. This chain's CDR3 is CASSFAGLTSTDTQYF.

The CDR3 is CATSDSRGAGETQYF. The V and J genes are TRBV24-1 and TRBJ2-5; TCRdb proposes TRBD1, but this gene call is untestable without DNA. The germline CDR1 and CDR2 sequences are KGHDR and SFDVKD. This CDR3 has 15 residues.

This chain connects TRBV5-4 to TRBJ2-2; no DNA is available, so the TRBD1 call from TCRdb remains unchecked. The CDR3 contains 17 residues. Germline CDR1 is SGHNT and CDR2 is YYREEE (reference sequence). The CDR3 loop reads CASSPARGQGLTGELFF.

This chain joins TRBV19 and TRBJ2-4; TCRdb indicates TRBD1, and absent DNA this call remains unverified. The CDR3 loop spans 13 amino acids. Germline V gives CDR1 LNHDA, CDR2 SQIVND (reference sequence). The CDR3 sequence is CASSTTDGNIQYF. The complete variable domain, with remaining parts taken from reference TRBV19 and TRBJ2-4, reads DGGITQSPKYLFRKEGQNVTLSCEQNLNHDAMYWYRQDPGQGLRLIYYSQIVNDFQKGDIAEGYSVSREKKESFPLTVTSAQKNPTAFYLCASSTTDGNIQYFGAGTRLSVL.

V usage is TRBV3-1 and J usage is TRBJ2-7; TCRdb proposes TRBD1, but this gene call is untestable without DNA. This CDR3 has 15 amino acids. Germline-derived CDR1 and CDR2 are LGHDT and YNNKEL (reference sequence). Here the CDR3 reads CASSQRTGGPYEQYF.

V and J are TRBV6-2 or TRBV6-3 and TRBJ2-2. The CDR3 is 13 residues long. Germline V lookup: CDR1 MNHEY, CDR2 SVGEGT. CDR3 residues: CASSSHGTGELFF.

This chain joins TRBV5-1 and TRBJ2-1; the D call from TCRdb, TRBD1, cannot be confirmed without DNA. The CDR3 length is 14 residues. Germline V gene sequence: CDR1 SGHRS, CDR2 YFSETQ. This chain's CDR3 is CASRRGSGANEQFF.